This TCR beta chain was profiled in a study of cytomegalovirus exposure and HLA in healthy donors. Per germline, CDR1 LNHDA and CDR2 SQIVND (reference sequence). Trimming took 5 bases from V and 6 from J, leaving 11 bases between them. The CDR3 sequence is 12 residues long. General study results and limits: Within a later analysis, the majority of CMV-associated TCR beta chains appeared HLA-restricted.

For this clone: Its antigen is still unknown.

A multiplex PCR was run with 60 Vbeta primers and 13 Jbeta primers. The data were produced by immunoSEQ multiplex PCR, yet TCRdb's version contains in-frame clones alone and is incomplete. The sample holds roughly 78,000 clones, roughly 63% seen once. Donors were nominally healthy when sampled, though unrecorded immune exposures were likely. This chain uses TRBV19 with TRBJ2-7, with D perhaps matching TRBD2 (5 bases). The specimen sequenced was PBMCs. The receptor was derived from a man aged 25 to 45 in good health and CMV-seropositive. DNA of the CDR3: TGTGCCAGTAGTTCGTCCGGAGGCGAGCAGTACTTC. Protein sequence: CASSSSGGEQYF.